A selection of T cell receptor beta chains follows, all from one sample in a study of patients and donors after allogeneic stem cell transplantation. TCRdb recomputed calls from the RT-PCR reads with MiXCR, one row per CDR3 protein. This sample has about a million distinct CDR3 sequences, with under 20% found just once. Source material: blood, either unsorted or a sorted T cell fraction (not recorded which). The origin of the receptors is a human donor who was either an allogeneic HSCT recipient or a stem cell or donor lymphocyte infusion donor (not recorded which). It is not recorded whose cells these are; they may come from a transplant donor. Each CDR3 is given with its conserved first and last residue. D genes are given only for firm matches.

V: TRBV6-1
J: TRBJ1-4
D: TRBD1
CDR3: CASSSDRGRREKLFF

V: TRBV6-5
J: TRBJ1-1
D: .
CDR3: CASSYPYNGNYEAFF

V: TRBV14
J: TRBJ2-4
D: .
CDR3: CASSQIGLAKNIQYF

V: TRBV11-2
J: TRBJ2-3
D: TRBD2
CDR3: CASSPQIRTSGTEDTQYF

V: TRBV27
J: TRBJ1-1
D: .
CDR3: CASSFGRLFEAFF

V: TRBV18
J: TRBJ2-2
D: .
CDR3: CASATGLVTGELFF

V: TRBV6-1
J: TRBJ1-5
D: TRBD1
CDR3: CASSEGRGTGVLYSNQPQHF

V: TRBV5-1
J: TRBJ1-1
D: TRBD1
CDR3: CASSTPPPGQGVDEAFF

V: TRBV5-6
J: TRBJ1-2
D: TRBD1
CDR3: CASSLAGQGAIYGYTF

V: TRBV7-9
J: TRBJ2-7
D: TRBD1
CDR3: CASSLDGLAGGTYEQYF

V: TRBV29-1
J: TRBJ2-4
D: .
CDR3: CSVSPLAKNIQYF

V: TRBV7-9
J: TRBJ2-1
D: .
CDR3: CASSLGGINEQFF

V: TRBV5-1
J: TRBJ1-1
D: TRBD1
CDR3: CASSLGTGLITEAFF

V: TRBV24-1
J: TRBJ2-6
D: .
CDR3: CATSDPGANVLTF

V: TRBV29-1
J: TRBJ1-4
D: .
CDR3: CSVRLAGTTNEKLFF

V: TRBV12-3/TRBV12-4
J: TRBJ2-3
D: TRBD2
CDR3: CASSLSVGRELGDTQYF

V: TRBV29-1
J: TRBJ1-2
D: .
CDR3: CSDTTLGGHTF

V: TRBV3-1
J: TRBJ2-1
D: TRBD2
CDR3: CASSQRLAGFSYNEQFF

V: TRBV4-2
J: TRBJ1-1
D: .
CDR3: CASSQDRRVTEAFF

V: TRBV29-1
J: TRBJ2-3
D: TRBD1
CDR3: CILRTGGGTDTQYF

V: TRBV6-1
J: TRBJ2-1
D: TRBD2
CDR3: CASSSGLAGTNEQFF

V: TRBV11-2
J: TRBJ1-1
D: TRBD1
CDR3: CASRPGGPMNTEAFF

V: TRBV12-3/TRBV12-4
J: TRBJ1-5
D: TRBD1
CDR3: CASKSGTEFYQPQHF

V: TRBV29-1
J: TRBJ1-1
D: TRBD1
CDR3: CSVILNRGMNTEAFF

V: TRBV4-2
J: TRBJ1-1
D: .
CDR3: CASSQGREASGTEAFF

V: TRBV6-1
J: TRBJ1-2
D: .
CDR3: CASSELRQSGYTF

V: TRBV27
J: TRBJ2-2
D: .
CDR3: CASSSSLGLAGELFF

V: TRBV11-2
J: TRBJ2-2
D: .
CDR3: CASSYAVPPLGELFF

V: TRBV24-1
J: TRBJ2-1
D: .
CDR3: CATSRRDSYNEQFF

V: TRBV10-3
J: TRBJ2-7
D: .
CDR3: CAISDGDTSSYEQYF

V: TRBV5-5
J: TRBJ1-2
D: TRBD1
CDR3: CASSLQGGLNYGYTF

V: TRBV5-1
J: TRBJ2-3
D: TRBD2
CDR3: CASSLDAAGETYADTQYF

V: TRBV11-1
J: TRBJ2-7
D: .
CDR3: CASSPVVGGPQRSNLYEQYF

V: TRBV7-6
J: TRBJ2-4
D: .
CDR3: CASSLEGKTRGNIQYF

V: TRBV2
J: TRBJ2-3
D: .
CDR3: CANLQGLVNTDTQYF

V: TRBV18
J: TRBJ2-2
D: .
CDR3: CASSQRTGRGELFF

V: TRBV19
J: TRBJ2-7
D: .
CDR3: CASAGASSYEQYF

V: TRBV4-1
J: TRBJ2-7
D: .
CDR3: CASTASLGYEQYF

V: TRBV18
J: TRBJ2-7
D: TRBD1
CDR3: CASSPGGQGLYEQYF

V: TRBV6-2/TRBV6-3
J: TRBJ2-5
D: TRBD2
CDR3: CASSYSGLAGGETQYF

V: TRBV7-2
J: TRBJ1-2
D: TRBD1
CDR3: CASSPGQRYGYTF

V: TRBV11-1
J: TRBJ1-5
D: TRBD1
CDR3: CASSLGGQGGSSNQPQHF

V: TRBV20-1
J: TRBJ2-2
D: TRBD2
CDR3: CSAHDSGRNTGELFF

V: TRBV20-1
J: TRBJ1-5
D: .
CDR3: CSASKINQPQHF